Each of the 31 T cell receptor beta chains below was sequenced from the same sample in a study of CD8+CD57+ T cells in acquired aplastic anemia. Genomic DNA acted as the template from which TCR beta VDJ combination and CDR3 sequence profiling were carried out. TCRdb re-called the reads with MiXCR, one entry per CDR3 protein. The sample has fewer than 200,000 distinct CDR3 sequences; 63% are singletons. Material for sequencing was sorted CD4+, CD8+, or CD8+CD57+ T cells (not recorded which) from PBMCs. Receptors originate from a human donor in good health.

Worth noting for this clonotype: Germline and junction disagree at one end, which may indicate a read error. This chain's CDR3 is CASSVGTSGRTGEPFF. Here the CDR3 DNA reads TGTGCCAGCAGCGTAGGGACTAGCGGGAGGACCGGGGAGCCGTTTTTT. The chain combines TRBV9 with TRBJ2-2, with 14 bases lining up with TRBD2. CDR1 is SGDLS and CDR2 is YYNGEE in the germline V gene. This CDR3 spans 16 amino acids.

The CDR3 coding sequence is TGCAGTGCTAGAGAGGACAGGGAGGATTTAGATACGCAGTATTTT. It is translated as CSAREDREDLDTQYF. The V and J genes are TRBV20-1 and TRBJ2-3; 8 positions match TRBD1. The junction had 7 bases not matched to a gene; V was cut back by 0 bases and J by 5 bases. Germline values: CDR1 DFQATT, CDR2 SNEGSKA (reference sequence). The CDR3 sequence is 15 residues long.

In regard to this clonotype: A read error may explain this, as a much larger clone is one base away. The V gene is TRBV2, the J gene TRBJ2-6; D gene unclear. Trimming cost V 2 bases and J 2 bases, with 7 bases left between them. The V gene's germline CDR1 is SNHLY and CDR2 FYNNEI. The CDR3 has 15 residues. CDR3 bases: TGTGCCAGCAGTGAACTGGGGACTGGGGCCAACGTCCTGACTTTC. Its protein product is CASSELGTGANVLTF.

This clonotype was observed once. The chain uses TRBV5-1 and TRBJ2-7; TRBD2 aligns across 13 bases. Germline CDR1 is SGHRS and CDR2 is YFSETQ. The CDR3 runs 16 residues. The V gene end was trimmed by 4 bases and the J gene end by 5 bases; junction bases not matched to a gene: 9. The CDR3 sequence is CASSLTLAGGPNEQYF. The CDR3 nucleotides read TGCGCCAGCAGCCTGACACTAGCGGGGGGGCCCAACGAGCAGTACTTC.

The CDR3 DNA reads TGTGCCATCAGTGATGTTGGTAGCGGGAAACCAGGGGAAGAGACCCAGTACTTC. Translated, it gives CAISDVGSGKPGEETQYF. This chain uses TRBV10-3 with TRBJ2-5, with 8 bases lining up with TRBD2. The CDR3 has 18 residues. Germline V lookup: CDR1 ENHRY, CDR2 SYGVKD. The V segment lost 3 bases and the J segment 3 bases; nucleotides outside the gene matches: 15.

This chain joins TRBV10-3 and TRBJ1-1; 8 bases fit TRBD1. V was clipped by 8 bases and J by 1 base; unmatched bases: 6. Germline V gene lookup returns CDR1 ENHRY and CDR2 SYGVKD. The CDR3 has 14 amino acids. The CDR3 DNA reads TGTGCCATCCGACAGGGGATCGGGAACACTGAAGCTTTCTTT. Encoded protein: CAIRQGIGNTEAFF.

The CDR3 nucleotides are TGTGCCAGTACCCTCGACAGGGCTTCCTACAATGAGCAGTTCTTC. The encoded protein is CASTLDRASYNEQFF. The chain carries TRBV19 and TRBJ2-1, with 7 bases that match TRBD1. CDR3 length: 15 amino acids. Germline V gene data show CDR1 as LNHDA and CDR2 as SQIVND (reference sequence). The trim removed 7 bases at V and 1 base at J, leaving 7 bases unmatched. The full variable domain, its missing parts supplied by reference TRBV19 and TRBJ2-1, is DGGITQSPKYLFRKEGQNVTLSCEQNLNHDAMYWYRQDPGQGLRLIYYSQIVNDFQKGDIAEGYSVSREKKESFPLTVTSAQKNPTAFYLCASTLDRASYNEQFFGPGTRLTVL.

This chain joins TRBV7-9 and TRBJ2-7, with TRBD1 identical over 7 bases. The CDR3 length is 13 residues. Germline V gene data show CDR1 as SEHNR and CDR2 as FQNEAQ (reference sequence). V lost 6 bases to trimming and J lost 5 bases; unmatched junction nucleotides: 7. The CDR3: CASRLLDRDEQYF. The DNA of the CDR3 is TGTGCCAGCAGACTCCTTGACAGGGACGAGCAGTACTTC.

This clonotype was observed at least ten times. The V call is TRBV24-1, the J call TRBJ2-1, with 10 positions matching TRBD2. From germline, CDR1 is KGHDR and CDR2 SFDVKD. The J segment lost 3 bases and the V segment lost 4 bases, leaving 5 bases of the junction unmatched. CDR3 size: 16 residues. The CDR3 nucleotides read TGTGCCACCAGTGACAGAGCTAGCGGGAGCTACAATGAGCAGTTCTTC. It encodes CATSDRASGSYNEQFF.

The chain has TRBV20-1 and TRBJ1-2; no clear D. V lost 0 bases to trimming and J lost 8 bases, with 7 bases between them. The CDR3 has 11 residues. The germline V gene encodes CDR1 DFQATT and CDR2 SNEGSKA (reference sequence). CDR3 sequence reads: CSARDRTGYTF. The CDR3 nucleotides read TGCAGTGCTAGAGATAGGACGGGCTACACCTTC.

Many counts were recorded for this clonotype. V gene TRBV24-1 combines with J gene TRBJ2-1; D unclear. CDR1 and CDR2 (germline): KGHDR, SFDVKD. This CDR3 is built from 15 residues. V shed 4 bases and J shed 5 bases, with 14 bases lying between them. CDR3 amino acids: CATSDPRGGDNEQFF. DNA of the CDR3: TGTGCCACCAGTGACCCGCGCGGCGGAGACAATGAGCAGTTCTTC.

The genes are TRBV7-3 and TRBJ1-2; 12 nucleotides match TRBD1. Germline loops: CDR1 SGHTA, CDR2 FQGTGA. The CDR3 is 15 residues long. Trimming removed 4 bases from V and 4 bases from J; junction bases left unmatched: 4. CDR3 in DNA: TGTGCCAGCAGCTACGGGACAGGGGGCGGCTATGGCTACACCTTC. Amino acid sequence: CASSYGTGGGYGYTF.

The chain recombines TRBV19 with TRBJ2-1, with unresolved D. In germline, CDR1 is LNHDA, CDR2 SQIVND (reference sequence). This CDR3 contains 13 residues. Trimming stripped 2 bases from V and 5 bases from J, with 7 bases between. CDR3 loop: CASSIRLHNEQFF. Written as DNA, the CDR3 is TGTGCCAGTAGTATAAGGCTCCACAATGAGCAGTTCTTC.

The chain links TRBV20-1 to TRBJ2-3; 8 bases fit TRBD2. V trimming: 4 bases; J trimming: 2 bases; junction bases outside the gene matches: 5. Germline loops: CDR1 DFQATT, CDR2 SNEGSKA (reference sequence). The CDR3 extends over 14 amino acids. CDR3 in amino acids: CSATGGLNTDTQYF. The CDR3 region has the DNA TGCAGTGCTACGGGGGGGCTAAACACAGATACGCAGTATTTT.

The CDR3 region has the DNA TGCAGTGCCATGGCCCCGGGTCGGGGGGGTTCCTACGAGCAGTACTTC. It specifies CSAMAPGRGGSYEQYF. The genes are TRBV20-1 and TRBJ2-7, with 8 bases identical to TRBD2. V lost 6 bases, J lost 1 base, and 14 bases stayed unmatched. Looked up from germline, CDR1 is DFQATT and CDR2 is SNEGSKA (reference sequence). The CDR3 has 16 residues.

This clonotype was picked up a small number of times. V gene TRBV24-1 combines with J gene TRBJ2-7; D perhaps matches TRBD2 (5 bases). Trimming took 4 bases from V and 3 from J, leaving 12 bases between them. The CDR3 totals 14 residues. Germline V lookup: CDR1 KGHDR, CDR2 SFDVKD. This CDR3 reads CATSDGVPNYEQYF. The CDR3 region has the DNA TGTGCCACCAGTGACGGGGTCCCAAACTACGAGCAGTACTTC.

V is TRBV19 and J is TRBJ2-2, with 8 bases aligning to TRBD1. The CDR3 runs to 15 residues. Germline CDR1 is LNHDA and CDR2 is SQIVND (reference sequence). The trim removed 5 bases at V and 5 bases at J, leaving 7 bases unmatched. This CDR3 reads CASSADRGRTGELFF. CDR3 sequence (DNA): TGTGCCAGTAGTGCCGACAGGGGCCGGACCGGGGAGCTGTTTTTT.

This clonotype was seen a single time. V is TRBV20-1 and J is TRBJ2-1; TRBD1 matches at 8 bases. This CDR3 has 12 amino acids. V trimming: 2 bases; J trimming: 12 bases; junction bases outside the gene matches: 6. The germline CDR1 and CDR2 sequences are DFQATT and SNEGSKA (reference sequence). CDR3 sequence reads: CSARRQGASQFF. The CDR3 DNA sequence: TGCAGTGCTAGACGTCAGGGGGCTTCGCAGTTCTTC.

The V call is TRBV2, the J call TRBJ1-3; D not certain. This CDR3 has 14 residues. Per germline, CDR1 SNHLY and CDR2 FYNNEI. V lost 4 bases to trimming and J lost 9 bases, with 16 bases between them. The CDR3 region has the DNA TGTGCCAGCAGTGGTACAAGGGCCGGAGGCACCATATATTTT. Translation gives CASSGTRAGGTIYF. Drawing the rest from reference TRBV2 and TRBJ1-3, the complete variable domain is EPEVTQTPSHQVTQMGQEVILRCVPISNHLYFYWYRQILGQKVEFLVSFYNNEISEKSEIFDDQFSVERPDGSNFTLKIRSTKLEDSAMYFCASSGTRAGGTIYFGEGSWLTVV.

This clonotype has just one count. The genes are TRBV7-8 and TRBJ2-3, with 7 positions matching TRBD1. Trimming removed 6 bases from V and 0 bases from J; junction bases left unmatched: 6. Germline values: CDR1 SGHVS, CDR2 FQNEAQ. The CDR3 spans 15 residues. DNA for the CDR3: TGTGCCAGCAGACCGGGACAGAGGAGCACAGATACGCAGTATTTT. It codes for CASRPGQRSTDTQYF.

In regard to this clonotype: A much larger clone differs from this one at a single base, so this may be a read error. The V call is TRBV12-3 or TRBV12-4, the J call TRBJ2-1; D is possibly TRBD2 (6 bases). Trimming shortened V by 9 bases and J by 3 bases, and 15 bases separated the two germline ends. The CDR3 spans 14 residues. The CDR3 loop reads CASFLACHYNEQFF. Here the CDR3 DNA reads TGTGCCAGTTTCCTAGCGTGTCACTACAATGAGCAGTTCTTC.

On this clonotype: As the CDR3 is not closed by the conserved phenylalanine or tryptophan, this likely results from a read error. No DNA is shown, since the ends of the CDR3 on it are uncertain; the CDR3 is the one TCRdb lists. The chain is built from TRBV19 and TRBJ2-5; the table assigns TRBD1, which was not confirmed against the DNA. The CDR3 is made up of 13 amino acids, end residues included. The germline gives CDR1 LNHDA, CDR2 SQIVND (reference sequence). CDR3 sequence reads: CASIWGWDRDPYS.

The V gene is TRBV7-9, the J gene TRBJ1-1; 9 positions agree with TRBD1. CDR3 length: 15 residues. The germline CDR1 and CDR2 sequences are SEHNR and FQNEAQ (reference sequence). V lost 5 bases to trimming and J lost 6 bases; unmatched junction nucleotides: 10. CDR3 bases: TGTGCCAGCAGCCAACCCGGGACAGGGAAACCTGAAGCTTTCTTT. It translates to CASSQPGTGKPEAFF.

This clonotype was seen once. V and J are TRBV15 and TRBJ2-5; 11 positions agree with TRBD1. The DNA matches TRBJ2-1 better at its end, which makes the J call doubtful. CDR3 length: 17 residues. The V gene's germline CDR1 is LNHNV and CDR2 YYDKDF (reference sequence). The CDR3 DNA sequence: TGTGCCACCAGCAGAGGCTCCCGGGACAGGGGGAACAATGAGCAGTTCTTC. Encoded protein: CATSRGSRDRGNNEQFF.

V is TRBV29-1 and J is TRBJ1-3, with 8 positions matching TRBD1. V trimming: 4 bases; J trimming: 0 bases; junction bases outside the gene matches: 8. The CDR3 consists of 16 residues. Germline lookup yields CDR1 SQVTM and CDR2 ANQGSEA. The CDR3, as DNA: TGCAGCGTTGCAACGCCGACAGGGGCCTCTGGAAACACCATATATTTT. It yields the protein CSVATPTGASGNTIYF.

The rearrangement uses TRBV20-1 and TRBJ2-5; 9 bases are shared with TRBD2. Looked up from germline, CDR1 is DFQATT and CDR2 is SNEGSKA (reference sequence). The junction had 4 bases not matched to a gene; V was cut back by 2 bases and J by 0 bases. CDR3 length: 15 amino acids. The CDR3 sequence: CSARKASGDQETQYF. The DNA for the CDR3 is TGCAGTGCTAGAAAGGCTAGCGGGGACCAAGAGACCCAGTACTTC.

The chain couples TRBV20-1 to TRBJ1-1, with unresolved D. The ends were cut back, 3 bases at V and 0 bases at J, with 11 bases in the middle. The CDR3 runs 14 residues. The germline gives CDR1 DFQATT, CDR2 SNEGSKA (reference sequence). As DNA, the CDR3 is TGCAGTGCTAGGTCCACCAGAATGAACACTGAAGCTTTCTTT. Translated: CSARSTRMNTEAFF.

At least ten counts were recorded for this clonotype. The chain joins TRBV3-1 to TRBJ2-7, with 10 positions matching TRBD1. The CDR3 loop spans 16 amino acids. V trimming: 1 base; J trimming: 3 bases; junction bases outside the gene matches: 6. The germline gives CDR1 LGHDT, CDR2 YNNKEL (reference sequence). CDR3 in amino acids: CASSQGPGQGFYEQYF. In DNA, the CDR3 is TGTGCCAGCAGCCAAGGCCCGGGACAGGGGTTCTACGAGCAGTACTTC.

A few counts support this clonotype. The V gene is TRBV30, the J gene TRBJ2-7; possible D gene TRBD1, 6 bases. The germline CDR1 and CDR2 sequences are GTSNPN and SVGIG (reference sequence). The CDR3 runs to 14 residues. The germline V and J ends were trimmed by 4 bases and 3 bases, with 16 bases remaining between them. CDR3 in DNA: TGTGCCTGGACCGGGACACCTTTTTACTACGAGCAGTACTTC. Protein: CAWTGTPFYYEQYF.

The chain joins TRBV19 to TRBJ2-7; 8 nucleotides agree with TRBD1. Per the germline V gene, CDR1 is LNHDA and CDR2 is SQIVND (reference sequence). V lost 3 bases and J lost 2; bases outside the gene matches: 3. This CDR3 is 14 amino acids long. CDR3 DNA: TGTGCCAGTAGTATGGGACAGGCTACCTACGAGCAGTACTTC. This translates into CASSMGQATYEQYF.

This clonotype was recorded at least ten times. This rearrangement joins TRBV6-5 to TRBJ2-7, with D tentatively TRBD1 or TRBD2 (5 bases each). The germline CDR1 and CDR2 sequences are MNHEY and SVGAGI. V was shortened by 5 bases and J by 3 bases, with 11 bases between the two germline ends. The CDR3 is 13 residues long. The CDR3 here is CASSRDGNYEQYF. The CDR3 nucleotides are TGTGCCAGCAGTCGGGACGGAAACTACGAGCAGTACTTC.